A single sample gave rise to the 11 T cell receptor beta chains below, sequenced in a study of cytotoxic CD8 clonotypes in ibrutinib-treated CLL. Profiled with immunoSEQ multiplex PCR; TCRdb holds only in-frame clones, not every one. In the table there are 40,000 to 60,000 clones, 53% of which are singletons. This specimen consisted of PBMCs, obtained after 12 months of ibrutinib treatment. The receptors come from a human donor with chronic lymphocytic leukemia.

The chain uses TRBV28 and TRBJ1-6, with 7 bases lining up with TRBD1. The CDR3 covers 14 residues. The V gene's germline CDR1 is MDHEN and CDR2 SYDVKM. With 10 bases clipped from V and 8 bases from J, the junction kept 11 bases outside the gene matches. The CDR3 protein is CATYEQGSDSPLHF. CDR3 coding DNA: TGTGCCACCTACGAACAGGGGAGCGATTCACCCCTCCACTTT.

The table lists this clone with a count of one. V and J are TRBV27 and TRBJ2-7; a possible D gene is TRBD1 (6 bases). In germline, CDR1 is MNHEY, CDR2 SMNVEV (reference sequence). V was cut by 7 bases and J by 3 bases, with 16 bases left in between. This CDR3 spans 14 amino acids. The CDR3 loop reads CASTQEVGGYEQYF. The CDR3 bases are TGTGCCAGCACCCAAGAGGTAGGGGGCTACGAGCAGTACTTC.

The CDR3 region is CASRSSQTGAREQYF. Here the CDR3 DNA reads TGTGCCAGCAGATCAAGCCAGACAGGGGCACGCGAGCAGTACTTC. The chain has TRBV28 and TRBJ2-7, with TRBD1 identical over 8 bases. This CDR3 is 15 amino acids long. V was pared by 6 bases and J by 6 bases, with 13 bases of the junction left unmatched. Germline V gene lookup returns CDR1 MDHEN and CDR2 SYDVKM.

The rearrangement joins TRBV7-9 to TRBJ2-7; TRBD2 matches 10 bases. CDR1 and CDR2 (germline): SEHNR, FQNEAQ (reference sequence). The CDR3 covers 15 residues. With V trimmed by 4 bases and J by 4 bases, 7 bases remained unmatched. CDR3 sequence reads: CASSSLLAGSYEQYF. The CDR3 region has the DNA TGTGCCAGCAGCTCGTTACTAGCGGGATCGTACGAGCAGTACTTC.

The V call is TRBV28, the J call TRBJ1-2; no definite D call. Deletions cut 2 bases from V and 2 bases from J, with 6 bases between. Germline V gene data show CDR1 as MDHEN and CDR2 as SYDVKM. There are 13 residues in the CDR3. The CDR3 DNA follows: TGTGCCAGCAGTTTAGTCCAAAACTATGGCTACACCTTC. This gives the protein CASSLVQNYGYTF.

The chain carries TRBV6-6 and TRBJ2-3; no definite D call. This CDR3 has 16 amino acids. V was pared by 5 bases and J by 0 bases, with 15 bases between. From germline, CDR1 is MNHNY and CDR2 SVGAGI (reference sequence). The CDR3 nucleotides are TGTGCCAGCAGTACCAACGTCCCGCAGAGCACAGATACGCAGTATTTT. Its protein product is CASSTNVPQSTDTQYF.

In its sample, this clone was seen a few times. The chain combines TRBV4-2 with TRBJ1-1; no definite D call. Trimming cost V 1 base and J 3 bases, with 9 bases left between them. Germline V gives CDR1 LGHNA, CDR2 YNFKEQ. The length of the CDR3 is 14 residues. The CDR3 bases are TGTGCCAGCAGCCAAGTGGCAGTAGACACTGAAGCTTTCTTT. This sequence encodes CASSQVAVDTEAFF.

This clone occurred once. The chain combines TRBV7-2 with TRBJ2-1; D assignment may be TRBD1 or TRBD2 (6 bases each). Between the trimmed V and J ends, which lost 1 base and 4 bases, there was a span of 11 bases. The CDR3 runs to 15 residues. CDR1 is SGHTA, CDR2 FQGNSA, per germline. The CDR3 region is CASSLDGGLYNEQFF. The DNA for the CDR3 is TGTGCCAGCAGCTTAGACGGGGGCTTATACAATGAGCAGTTCTTC. The entire variable domain, with the rest obtained from reference TRBV7-2 and TRBJ2-1, is as follows: GAGVSQSPSNKVTEKGKDVELRCDPISGHTALYWYRQSLGQGLEFLIYFQGNSAPDKSGLPSDRFSAERTGGSVSTLTIQRTQQEDSAVYLCASSLDGGLYNEQFFGPGTRLTVL.

The chain carries TRBV20-1 and TRBJ1-2; D gene unclear. CDR1 and CDR2 (germline): DFQATT, SNEGSKA (reference sequence). The V gene lost 0 bases and the J gene lost 14 bases, with 13 bases spanning the gap. This CDR3 has 11 amino acids. The CDR3 here is CSARDEFAETF. As DNA, the CDR3 is TGCAGTGCTAGAGATGAATTCGCAGAAACCTTC.

This clone is large by share. The V call is TRBV9, the J call TRBJ2-7; D remains unclear. CDR1 and CDR2 (germline): SGDLS, YYNGEE. The CDR3 runs to 14 residues. Trimming took off 4 bases at V and 6 bases at J, with 17 bases between the two ends. The chain's CDR3 is CASSPGSTFGEQYF. The CDR3 DNA sequence: TGTGCCAGCAGCCCCGGGTCCACCTTCGGCGAGCAGTACTTC. The full variable domain, with the rest looked up from reference TRBV9 and TRBJ2-7, is DSGVTQTPKHLITATGQRVTLRCSPRSGDLSVYWYQQSLDQGLQFLIQYYNGEERAKGNILERFSAQQFPDLHSELNLSSLELGDSALYFCASSPGSTFGEQYFGPGTRLTVT.

This clone was recorded only once. This rearrangement joins TRBV18 to TRBJ1-1, with 8 bases that match TRBD1. From germline, CDR1 is KGHSH and CDR2 LQKENI. The CDR3 totals 16 residues. J was trimmed by 7 bases and V by 3 bases; bases with no gene match: 13. The CDR3 nucleotides read TGTGCCAGCTCACCCTTCATTAGACAGGGGTTTTATGAAGCTTTCTTT. Its protein product is CASSPFIRQGFYEAFF.